This T cell receptor (beta chain) was recovered during a study of cytomegalovirus exposure and HLA in healthy donors. Study observations and caveats: Donors were assumed by presence/absence analyses to have roughly uniform sequencing depth.

The length of the CDR3 is 17 residues. PCR was performed using 60 Vbeta and 13 Jbeta primers. Generated by immunoSEQ multiplex PCR, the TCRdb table keeps only in-frame clones and is missing some. The sample consists of some 100,000 clones, around 75% of them appearing once. In regard to this clone: The antigen remains undetermined.

This TCR was recovered from a male donor in good health and CMV-seropositive. The chain carries TRBV21-1 and TRBJ1-3; the table gives TRBD1 as D, unverified against the DNA. TRBV21-1 is given as a pseudogene. What was sequenced was PBMCs. The DNA for the CDR3 is TGTGCCAGCACCCCGGGACAGTCCAAGTGTAAGGGAAACACCATATATTTT. It translates to CASTPGQSKCKGNTIYF.